The present TCR beta chain was sequenced within a study of shared clonotypes between healthy human individuals. Deep was the level at which the assay was run. Clones were read by immunoSEQ multiplex PCR, and TCRdb kept only the in-frame ones, dropping some. The sample has about 690,000 clones; about 90% are singletons. This CDR3 has 16 amino acids. V was pared by 2 bases and J by 0 bases, with 11 bases between. Looked up from germline, CDR1 is LGHNA and CDR2 is YSLEER. The healthy adult donors were HIV-negative and reported no recent acute infections or vaccinations. Nashville, Tennessee was home to all donors, each a Caucasian adult.

This sequence originates from a man aged 18 to 30 in good health. Some clones in this sample may be carry-over from other donors' samples. The rearrangement uses TRBV4-3 and TRBJ2-4; perhaps TRBD1 as D (6 bases). Specimen: memory CD8+ T cells from PBMCs. Sample subset: CD45RO+ cells pooled with CCR7-negative TemRA cells. The CDR3 reads CASSQNRALAKNIQYF. The CDR3 coding sequence is TGCGCCAGCAGCCAAAACAGGGCATTAGCCAAAAACATTCAGTACTTC.